This TCR beta chain was identified during a study of T cells in Graves' hyperthyroidism and ophthalmopathy. For the study at large: Pretreatment peripheral blood was obtained at initial diagnosis.

This CDR3 is 13 amino acids long. CDR1 MNHEY and CDR2 SMNVEV come from the germline V gene (reference sequence). V lost 2 bases and J 2 bases, leaving 4 bases between the germline ends. Calling Graves' hyperthyroidism stable meant ophthalmopathy did not progress within 18 months. Source material for PBMCs was 9 to 10 ml fresh peripheral blood. Template material for amplifying TCR beta CDR3 regions consisted of RNA transcripts. RT-PCR in the first round (using the HTBI primer set) targeted the TCR CDR3. TCRdb redid the calling of the multiplex PCR reads with MiXCR, one entry per CDR3 protein. Counted here are 360,000 or so distinct CDR3 sequences, about 18% occurring once; the ten biggest clones make up around 3.4%. General study findings and limits: Most thyroid clonotypes that were expanded above 0.001 also turned up in blood.

This clonotype has at least ten counts. Its antigen is still unknown. Sequencing was done on a sample of blood. V is TRBV27 and J is TRBJ1-3, with unresolved D. The source of this sequence is a woman between 18 and 30 years old with Graves' hyperthyroidism. CDR3 protein: CASSLRTGNTIYF. DNA for the CDR3: TGTGCCAGCAGTTTACGTACTGGAAACACCATATATTTT.